This T cell receptor beta chain was observed in a study of immune evolution from preneoplasia to lung adenocarcinoma. Nucleic acids came from premalignant or tumor cells enriched by macro-dissection. Generated by immunoSEQ multiplex PCR, the TCRdb table keeps only in-frame clones and is missing some. The top ten clones hold under 3.5% of a sample with some 8,200 clones, 82% of them seen once. V was clipped by 3 bases and J by 3 bases, with 11 bases between them. CDR1 MDHEN and CDR2 SYDVKM come from the germline V gene. The CDR3 consists of 15 residues. This receptor was identified in a person between 65 and 80 years old with lung adenocarcinoma. The rearrangement joins TRBV28 to TRBJ2-2; D may be TRBD2 (6 bases). The sample taken for sequencing was FFPE minimally invasive lung adenocarcinoma tissue. The CDR3, as DNA: TGTGCCAGCAGTTTCCCCAGGAGGGACACCGGGGAGCTGTTTTTT. As protein: CASSFPRRDTGELFF.